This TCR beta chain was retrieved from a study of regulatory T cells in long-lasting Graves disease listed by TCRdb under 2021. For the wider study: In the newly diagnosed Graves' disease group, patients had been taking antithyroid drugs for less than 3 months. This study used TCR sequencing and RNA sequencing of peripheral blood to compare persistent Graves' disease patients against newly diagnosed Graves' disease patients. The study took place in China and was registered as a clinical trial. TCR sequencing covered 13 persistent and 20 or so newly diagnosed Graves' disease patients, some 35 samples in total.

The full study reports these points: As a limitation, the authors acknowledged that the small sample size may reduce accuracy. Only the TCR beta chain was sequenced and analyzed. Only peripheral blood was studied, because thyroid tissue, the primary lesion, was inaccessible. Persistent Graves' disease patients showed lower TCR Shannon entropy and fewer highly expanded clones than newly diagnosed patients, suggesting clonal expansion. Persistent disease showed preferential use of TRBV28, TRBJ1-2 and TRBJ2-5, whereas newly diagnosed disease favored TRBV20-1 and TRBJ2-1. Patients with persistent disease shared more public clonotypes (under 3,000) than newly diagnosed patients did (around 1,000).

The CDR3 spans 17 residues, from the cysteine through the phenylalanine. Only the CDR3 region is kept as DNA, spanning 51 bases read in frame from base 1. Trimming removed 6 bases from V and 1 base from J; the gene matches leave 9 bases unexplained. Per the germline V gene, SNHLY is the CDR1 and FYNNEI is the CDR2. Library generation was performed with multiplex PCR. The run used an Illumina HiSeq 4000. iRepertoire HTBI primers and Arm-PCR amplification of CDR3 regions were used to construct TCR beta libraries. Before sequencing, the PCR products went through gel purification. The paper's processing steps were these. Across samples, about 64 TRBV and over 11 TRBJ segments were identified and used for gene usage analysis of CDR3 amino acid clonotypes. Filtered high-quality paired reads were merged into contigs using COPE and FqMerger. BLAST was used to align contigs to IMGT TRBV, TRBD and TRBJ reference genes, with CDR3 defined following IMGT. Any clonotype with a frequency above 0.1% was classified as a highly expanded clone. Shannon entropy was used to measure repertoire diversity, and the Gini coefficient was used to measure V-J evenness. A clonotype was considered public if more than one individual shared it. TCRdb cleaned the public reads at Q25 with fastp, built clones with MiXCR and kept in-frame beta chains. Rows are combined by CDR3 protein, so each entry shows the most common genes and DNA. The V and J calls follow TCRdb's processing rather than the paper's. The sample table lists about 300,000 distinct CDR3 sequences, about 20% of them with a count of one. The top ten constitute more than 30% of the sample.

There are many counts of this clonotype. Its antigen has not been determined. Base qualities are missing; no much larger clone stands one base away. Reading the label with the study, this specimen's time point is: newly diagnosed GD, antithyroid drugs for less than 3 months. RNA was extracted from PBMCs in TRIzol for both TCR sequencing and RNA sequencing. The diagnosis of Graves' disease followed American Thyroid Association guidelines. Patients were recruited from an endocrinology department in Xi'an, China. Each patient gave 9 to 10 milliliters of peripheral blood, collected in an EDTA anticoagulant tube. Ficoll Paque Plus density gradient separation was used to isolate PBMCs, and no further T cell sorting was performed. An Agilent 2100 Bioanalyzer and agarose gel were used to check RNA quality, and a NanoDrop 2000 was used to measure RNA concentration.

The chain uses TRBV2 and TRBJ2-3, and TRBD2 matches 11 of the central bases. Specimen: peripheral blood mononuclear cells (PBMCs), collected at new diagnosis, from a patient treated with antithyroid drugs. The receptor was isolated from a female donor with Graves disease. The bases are TGTGCCAGCAGGGGATTTACTAGCGGGAGTGGCACAGATACGCAGTATTTT. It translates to CASRGFTSGSGTDTQYF.